One T cell receptor (beta chain) is described in this entry. Its antigen is as yet unknown. This may be a read error: a much more frequent sequence differs by one nucleotide. TCRdb itself ran the reads through MiXCR, one entry per CDR3 protein. There are 560,000 or so distinct CDR3 sequences in the sample; approximately 15% occur only once, and roughly 25% lies in the top ten. The germline gives CDR1 LNHDA, CDR2 SQIVND (reference sequence). The CDR3 covers 14 residues. These data originate in a study of T cell repertoires in cytomegalovirus infection. Study-wide findings and caveats: HLA-C-restricted CMV-specific TCR beta clonotypes prevailed in the ex vivo response.

The J gene is TRBJ1-1, the V gene TRBV19; D is unclear. Sequences were obtained from CD8+ T cells from PBMCs. The receptor was isolated from a human donor in good health (CMV status not recorded). Some clones in this sample may be carry-over from other donors' samples. The CDR3 loop reads CASCINGENTEAFF. CDR3 in DNA: TGTGCCAGTTGTATCAATGGGGAGAACACTGAAGCTTTCTTT. Variable domain in full (rest from reference TRBV19 and TRBJ1-1): DGGITQSPKYLFRKEGQNVTLSCEQNLNHDAMYWYRQDPGQGLRLIYYSQIVNDFQKGDIAEGYSVSREKKESFPLTVTSAQKNPTAFYLCASCINGENTEAFFGQGTRLTVV.